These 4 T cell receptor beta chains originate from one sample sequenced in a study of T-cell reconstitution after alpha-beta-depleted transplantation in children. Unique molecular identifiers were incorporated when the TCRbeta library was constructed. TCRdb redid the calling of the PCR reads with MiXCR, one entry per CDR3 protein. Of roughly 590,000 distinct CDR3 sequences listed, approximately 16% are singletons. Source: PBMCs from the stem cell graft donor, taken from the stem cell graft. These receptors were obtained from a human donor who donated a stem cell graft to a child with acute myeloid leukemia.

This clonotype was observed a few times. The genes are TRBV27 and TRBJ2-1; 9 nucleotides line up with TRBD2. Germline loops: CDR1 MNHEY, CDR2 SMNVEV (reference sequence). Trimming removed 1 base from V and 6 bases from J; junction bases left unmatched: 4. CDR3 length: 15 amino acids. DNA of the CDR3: TGTGCCAGCAGTTTATGGCTAGCGGGGCCCAATGAGCAGTTCTTC. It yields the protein CASSLWLAGPNEQFF.

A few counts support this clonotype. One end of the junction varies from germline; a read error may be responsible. The CDR3 DNA is TGCGCCAGCAGGAATCAAGACCCATGGATCTTC. It yields the protein CASRNQDPWIF. This rearrangement joins TRBV5-1 to TRBJ2-1, with unresolved D. The CDR3 totals 11 residues. Per germline, CDR1 SGHRS and CDR2 YFSETQ.

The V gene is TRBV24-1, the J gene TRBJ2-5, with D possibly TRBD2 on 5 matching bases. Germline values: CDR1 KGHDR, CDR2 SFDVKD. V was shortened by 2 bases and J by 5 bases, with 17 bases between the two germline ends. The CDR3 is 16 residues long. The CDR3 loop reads CATSDSGLADAETQYF. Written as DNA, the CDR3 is TGTGCCACCAGTGATTCCGGGCTAGCCGATGCTGAGACCCAGTACTTC.

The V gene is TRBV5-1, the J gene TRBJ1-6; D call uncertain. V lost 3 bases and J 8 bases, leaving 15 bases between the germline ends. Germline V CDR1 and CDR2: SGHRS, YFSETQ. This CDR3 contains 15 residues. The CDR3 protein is CASSSQESLYSPLHF. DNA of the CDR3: TGCGCCAGCAGCTCTCAGGAAAGCCTCTATTCACCCCTCCACTTT.